Below, 19 T cell receptor beta chains from the same sample are listed, as sequenced in a study of shared clonotypes between healthy human individuals (dated by TCRdb to the early 2020s). CD8 naive samples were CD45RO-negative cells positively selected for CCR7, giving a CD45RA+CCR7+ population that excluded TemRA cells. The method behind the library was the immunoSEQ multiplex PCR assay. The source is immuneACCESS, and TCRdb retained only in-frame sequences with V and J called. Part of the clones is not carried over; for the studies checked, unresolved V genes explain less than half of this, and the remainder is unexplained. The sample table records over 750,000 clones; just over 95% of these occur just once. Together, the top ten hold roughly 0.23% of the sample. Input material: naive CD8+ T cells sorted from blood. The sample's cell subset or site label is to be understood as: CD45RA+CCR7+. The source of these receptors is a man between 25 and 39 years old in good health.

The CDR3 reads CASSLPGLPNEQFF. CDR3 nucleotide sequence: TGTGCCAGCTCACTCCCGGGACTGCCAAATGAGCAGTTCTTC. The rearrangement links TRBV18 to TRBJ2-1, with D perhaps matching TRBD2 (6 bases). Trimming shortened V by 4 bases and J by 7 bases, and 14 bases separated the two germline ends. There are 14 residues in the CDR3. The germline V gene has CDR1 KGHSH and CDR2 LQKENI.

The chain recombines TRBV28 with TRBJ2-2, with unresolved D. V was cut by 4 bases and J by 0 bases, with 3 bases left in between. Germline CDR1 is MDHEN and CDR2 is SYDVKM. The CDR3 length is 13 residues. CDR3 loop: CASSSPNTGELFF. The CDR3 DNA follows: TGTGCCAGCAGTTCGCCGAACACCGGGGAGCTGTTTTTT.

This clone appeared once. The V and J genes are TRBV27 and TRBJ2-5; D not certain. This CDR3 spans 15 amino acids. V shed 2 bases and J shed 5 bases, with 15 bases lying between them. The germline gives CDR1 MNHEY, CDR2 SMNVEV (reference sequence). The DNA of the CDR3 is TGTGCCAGCAGTTTAGCCCCTAACGCACGGGAGACCCAGTACTTC. Residues: CASSLAPNARETQYF.

This clone has just a few counts. The gene calls are TRBV13 and TRBJ2-1; possibly TRBD2 for D (6 bases). V lost 0 bases and J lost 3, with 12 bases in between. The CDR3 runs to 16 residues. Germline V CDR1 and CDR2: PRHDT, FYEKMQ (reference sequence). CDR3 sequence reads: CASSLGERRVYNEQFF. The CDR3 coding sequence is TGTGCCAGCAGCTTAGGCGAGCGGAGGGTCTACAATGAGCAGTTCTTC. Looking up the rest from reference TRBV13 and TRBJ2-1 gives the full variable domain: AAGVIQSPRHLIKEKRETATLKCYPIPRHDTVYWYQQGPGQDPQFLISFYEKMQSDKGSIPDRFSAQQFSDYHSELNMSSLELGDSALYFCASSLGERRVYNEQFFGPGTRLTVL.

This chain joins TRBV5-4 and TRBJ1-2; TRBD1 aligns across 8 bases. CDR1 and CDR2 from the germline V gene are SGHNT and YYREEE (reference sequence). J lost 4 bases, V lost 4 bases, and 6 bases had no gene match. The CDR3 has 14 residues. The CDR3 DNA reads as TGTGCCAGCAGCCTGGACAGGGTAGGCTATGGCTACACCTTC. This encodes CASSLDRVGYGYTF.

The rearrangement uses TRBV7-9 and TRBJ2-1; possible D gene TRBD2, 6 bases. V lost 5 bases and J lost 9, with 14 bases in between. The CDR3 has 13 residues. Per germline, CDR1 SEHNR and CDR2 FQNEAQ (reference sequence). CDR3 nucleotide sequence: TGTGCCAGCAGCCCCCGGGACTCCCCTGAGCAGTTCTTC. This encodes CASSPRDSPEQFF.

The chain uses TRBV2 and TRBJ2-1; perhaps TRBD2 as D (6 bases). The CDR3 totals 11 residues. Germline V CDR1 and CDR2: SNHLY, FYNNEI. The V end was cut by 11 bases, the J end by 5 bases, with 10 bases between. The CDR3 sequence is CAGGGDNEQFF. The CDR3 DNA reads TGTGCCGGAGGAGGGGACAATGAGCAGTTCTTC.

Here the CDR3 DNA reads TGTGCCAGCAGGAGGACTAGCGGCCTCACCGGGGAGCTGTTTTTT. This translates into CASRRTSGLTGELFF. The chain has TRBV7-6 and TRBJ2-2, with 10 bases lining up with TRBD2. Trimming took 6 bases from V and 4 from J; bases not matched to a gene: 5. CDR1 is SGHVS, CDR2 FNYEAQ, per germline. The CDR3 is 15 amino acids.

This clone was recorded only once. Compared with germline, one end of the junction differs, possibly owing to a read error. This chain uses TRBV7-8 with TRBJ1-5; no reliable D call. Germline V lookup: CDR1 SGHVS, CDR2 FQNEAQ. CDR3 length equals 14 residues. Here the CDR3 reads CASSALQQNHPQHF. In DNA form, the CDR3 reads TGTGCCAGCAGCGCCCTTCAGCAGAATCATCCCCAGCATTTT.

This chain links TRBV9 with TRBJ2-2; TRBD2 matches 10 bases. V trimming: 1 base; J trimming: 0 bases; junction bases outside the gene matches: 9. The CDR3 has 19 residues. Germline loops: CDR1 SGDLS, CDR2 YYNGEE. This chain's CDR3 is CASSVRGVGLAANTGELFF. In DNA, the CDR3 is TGTGCCAGCAGCGTAAGAGGTGTAGGACTAGCGGCGAACACCGGGGAGCTGTTTTTT.

The chain has TRBV11-2 and TRBJ2-3; 7 positions agree with TRBD1. Germline CDR1 and CDR2: SGHAT and FQNNGV. This CDR3 is 15 amino acids long. Trimming took 5 bases from V and 0 from J; bases not matched to a gene: 5. The CDR3 reads CASSQRQGSTDTQYF. Written as DNA, the CDR3 is TGTGCCAGCAGCCAACGACAGGGAAGCACAGATACGCAGTATTTT.

V usage is TRBV5-5 and J usage is TRBJ2-7; 7 nucleotides agree with TRBD2. CDR3 length equals 16 residues. Trimming cost V 0 bases and J 1 base; bases outside gene matches: 7. The germline V gene encodes CDR1 SGHKS and CDR2 YYEKEE (reference sequence). This chain's CDR3 is CASSLVAWGLSYEQYF. Here the CDR3 DNA reads TGTGCCAGCAGCTTGGTTGCCTGGGGACTATCCTACGAGCAGTACTTC.

Regarding this clone: The sample carries other DNA sequences with the same CDR3. This sequence joins TRBV27 and TRBJ2-7; D is possibly TRBD1 (6 bases). The CDR3 contains 13 residues. Germline lookup yields CDR1 MNHEY and CDR2 SMNVEV (reference sequence). V was pared by 2 bases and J by 3 bases, with 8 bases between. The CDR3 nucleotides are TGTGCCAGCAGTTTAGGCAGGGGCTACGAGCAGTACTTC. Its translation is CASSLGRGYEQYF.

The chain has TRBV30 and TRBJ1-2; D may be TRBD1 (6 bases). V was shortened by 1 base and J by 5 bases, with 17 bases between the two germline ends. Germline CDR1 GTSNPN, CDR2 SVGIG (reference sequence). The CDR3 sequence is 15 residues long. This CDR3 reads CAWSGPGEGVYGYTF. The CDR3, as DNA: TGTGCCTGGAGTGGTCCCGGAGAGGGGGTGTATGGCTACACCTTC.

The chain has TRBV7-2 and TRBJ1-2; D is uncertain. The CDR3 covers 15 residues. Germline CDR1 and CDR2: SGHTA and FQGNSA. Trimming removed 1 base from V and 8 bases from J, with 17 bases in between. The CDR3 DNA is TGTGCCAGCAGCTTAGATCTGGGATCATTAGGAGGCTACACCTTC. The encoded protein is CASSLDLGSLGGYTF.

The chain employs TRBV4-1 and TRBJ2-2; TRBD2 matches at 10 bases. The germline CDR1 and CDR2 sequences are MGHRA and YSYEKL. The trim removed 3 bases at V and 1 base at J, leaving 5 bases unmatched. CDR3 size: 17 residues. The CDR3 here is CASSQDTSGVNTGELFF. CDR3 coding DNA: TGCGCCAGCAGCCAGGATACTAGCGGGGTGAACACCGGGGAGCTGTTTTTT.

The chain combines TRBV4-1 with TRBJ2-6; either TRBD1 or TRBD2 may supply D (5 bases each). This CDR3 is built from 16 residues. The germline CDR1 and CDR2 sequences are MGHRA and YSYEKL. The V end was cut by 1 base, the J end by 2 bases, with 9 bases between. Here the CDR3 reads CASSQGGVAGANVLTF. The CDR3 nucleotides are TGCGCCAGCAGCCAAGGAGGGGTGGCTGGGGCCAACGTCCTGACTTTC.

The V and J genes are TRBV5-5 and TRBJ2-3; 7 nucleotides match TRBD1. The germline V gene has CDR1 SGHKS and CDR2 YYEKEE (reference sequence). V shed 1 base, J shed 4 bases, and the junction held 9 bases outside the gene matches. This CDR3 contains 16 residues. Here the CDR3 DNA reads TGTGCCAGCAGCTTGAAAGGGGGCAGCGCTTCAGATACGCAGTATTTT. This translates into CASSLKGGSASDTQYF.

This clone was observed once. This sequence joins TRBV6-1 and TRBJ1-5, with D maybe TRBD1 (5 bases). The CDR3 loop spans 15 amino acids. CDR1 is MNHNS and CDR2 is SASEGT in the germline V gene. Trimming removed 4 bases at V and 5 bases at J, with 15 bases between. CDR3 residues: CASSVRGGADQPQHF. The DNA for the CDR3 is TGTGCCAGCAGTGTCCGGGGGGGAGCGGATCAGCCCCAGCATTTT.